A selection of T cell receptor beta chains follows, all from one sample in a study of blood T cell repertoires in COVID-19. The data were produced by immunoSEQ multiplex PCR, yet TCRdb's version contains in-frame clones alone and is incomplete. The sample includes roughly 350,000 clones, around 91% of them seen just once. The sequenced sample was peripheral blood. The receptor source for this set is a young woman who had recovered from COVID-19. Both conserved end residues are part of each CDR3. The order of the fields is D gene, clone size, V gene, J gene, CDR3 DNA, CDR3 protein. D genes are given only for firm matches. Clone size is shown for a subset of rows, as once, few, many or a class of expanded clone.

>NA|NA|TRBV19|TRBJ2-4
TGTGCCAGTAGTATAACCGGCGGAGGAGCCAAAAACATTCAGTACTTC
CASSITGGGAKNIQYF
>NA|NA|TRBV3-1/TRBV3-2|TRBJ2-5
TGTGCCAGCAGCCAAGATCTAGTGGCCCATTCGGAGACCCAGTACTTC
CASSQDLVAHSETQYF
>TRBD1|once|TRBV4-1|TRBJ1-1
TGCGCCAGCAGCCGCCGGGACAGGGGACCTGAAGCTTTCTTT
CASSRRDRGPEAFF
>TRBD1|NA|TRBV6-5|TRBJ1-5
TGTGCCAGCAGCGTTGGACAGGGGGGTCTTCAGCCCCAGCATTTT
CASSVGQGGLQPQHF
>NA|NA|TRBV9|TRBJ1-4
TGTGCCAGCAGCGTAGACGGGGGGCAGGGTGAAAAACTGTTTTTT
CASSVDGGQGEKLFF
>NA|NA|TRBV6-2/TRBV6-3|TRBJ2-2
TGTGCCAGCAGTTACATCAATACCGGGGAGCTGTTTTTT
CASSYINTGELFF
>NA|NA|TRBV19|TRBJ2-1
TGTGCCAGTAGTATCAGCGGCTATTACAATGAGCAGTTCTTC
CASSISGYYNEQFF
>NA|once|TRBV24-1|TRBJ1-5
TGTGCCACCAGTGAAAGGAACCCCGGGACTCACGAGCCCCAGCATTTT
CATSERNPGTHEPQHF
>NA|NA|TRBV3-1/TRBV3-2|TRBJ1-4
TGTGCCAGCAGCCCTCTGACCCGGGACTATAATGAAAAACTGTTTTTT
CASSPLTRDYNEKLFF
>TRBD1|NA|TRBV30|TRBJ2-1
TGTGCCTGGATGACAGGGGCGAAGCAGTTCTTC
CAWMTGAKQFF
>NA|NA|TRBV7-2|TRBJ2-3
TGTGCCAGCAGCTTAGCAGGAGGGTCAGATACGCAGTATTTT
CASSLAGGSDTQYF
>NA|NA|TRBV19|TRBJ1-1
TGTGCCAGTAATCATAGGGAGATGAACACTGAAGCTTTCTTT
CASNHREMNTEAFF
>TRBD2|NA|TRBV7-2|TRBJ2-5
TGTGCCAGCAACAGACTAGCGGGAGGGGTCGGCGAGACCCAGTACTTC
CASNRLAGGVGETQYF
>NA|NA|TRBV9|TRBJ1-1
TGTGCCAGCAGCGTAGGTTTCGTGCTGGGGGCCGGGATCACTGAAGCTTTCTTT
CASSVGFVLGAGITEAFF
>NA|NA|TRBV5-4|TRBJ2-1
TGTGCCAGCAGCCCTTCAGGGTTCCCCTCCAATGAGCAGTTCTTC
CASSPSGFPSNEQFF
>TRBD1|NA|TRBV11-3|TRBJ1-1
TGTGCCAGCAGCTTTGACGGACAGGGGAGGGCCACTGAAGCTTTCTTT
CASSFDGQGRATEAFF
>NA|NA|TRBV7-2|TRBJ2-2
TGTGCCAGCAGCTTAGTATCTCGTAGCGCGGCGAACACCGGGGAGCTGTTTTTT
CASSLVSRSAANTGELFF
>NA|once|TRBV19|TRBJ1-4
TGTGCCAGTAGTTCTCAGAGGGCCGAAAAACTGTTTTTT
CASSSQRAEKLFF
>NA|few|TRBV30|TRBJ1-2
TGTGCCTGGAGTGTAAAGGTCACAGGAAACTATGGCTACACCTTC
CAWSVKVTGNYGYTF
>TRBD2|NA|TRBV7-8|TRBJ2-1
TGTGCCAGCAGCCTCGGGACTAGCGGGTTCTTC
CASSLGTSGFF
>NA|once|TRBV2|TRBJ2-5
TGTGCCAGCAGCCCCGGGCAAGAGACCCAGTACTTC
CASSPGQETQYF
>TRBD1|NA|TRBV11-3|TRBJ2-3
TGTGCCAGCAGCTTAGATGGGACAGGGAGGGGTACGCAGTATTTT
CASSLDGTGRGTQYF
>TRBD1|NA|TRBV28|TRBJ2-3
TGTGCCAGCCGAGACAGGGGTTGGGGCGCAGATACGCAGTATTTT
CASRDRGWGADTQYF
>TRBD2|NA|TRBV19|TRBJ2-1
TGTGCCAGTAGTACACTAGCGGGCCCCTACAATGAGCAGTTCTTC
CASSTLAGPYNEQFF
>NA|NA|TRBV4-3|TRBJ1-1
TGCGCCAGCAGCCCCAACGCCCGGGGCACTGAAGCTTTCTTT
CASSPNARGTEAFF
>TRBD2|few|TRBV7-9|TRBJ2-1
TGTGCCAGCAGCTTAGGGGAGGGGTATGTGCAGTTCTTC
CASSLGEGYVQFF
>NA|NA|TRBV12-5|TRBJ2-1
TGTGCTAGTGGTTCAATTAGGAGCTCCTACAATGAGCAGTTCTTC
CASGSIRSSYNEQFF
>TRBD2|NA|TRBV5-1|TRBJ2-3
TGCGCCAGCAGCGGAGGACTAGCTATCACAGATACGCAGTATTTT
CASSGGLAITDTQYF
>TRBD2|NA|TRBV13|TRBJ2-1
TGTGCCAGCAGCCCAGCGGCTAGCGGCTACAATGAGCAGTTCTTC
CASSPAASGYNEQFF
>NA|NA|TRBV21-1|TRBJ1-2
TGTGCCCCAGGCGGGGCATGGAGGGATGGCTACACCTTC
CAPGGAWRDGYTF
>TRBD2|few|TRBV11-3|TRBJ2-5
TGTGCCAGCAGCCCCGGGACTAGCGGTCCAGAGACCCAGTACTTC
CASSPGTSGPETQYF
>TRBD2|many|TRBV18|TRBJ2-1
TGTGCCAGCTCACCAATCCTAGCGGGAGTCTATGAGCAGTTCTTC
CASSPILAGVYEQFF
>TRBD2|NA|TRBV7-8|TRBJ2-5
TGTGCCAGCAGCGCCACCGGCGGGGGGCTCGGAGAGACCCAGTACTTC
CASSATGGGLGETQYF
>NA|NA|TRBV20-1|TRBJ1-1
TGCAGTGCTAGTCCGTTGTGGGAGGATGACACTGAAGCTTTCTTT
CSASPLWEDDTEAFF
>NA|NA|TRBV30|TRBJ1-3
TGTGCCTGGAGTGTTGGAGGGACGTCGAACACCATATATTTT
CAWSVGGTSNTIYF
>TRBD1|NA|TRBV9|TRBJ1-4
TGTGCCAGCAGTCGGACAGGGTATCCTAATGAAAAACTGTTTTTT
CASSRTGYPNEKLFF
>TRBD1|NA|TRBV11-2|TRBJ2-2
TGTGCCAGCAGCTTCTACAGGGGGCGCAGGACCGGGGAGCTGTTTTTT
CASSFYRGRRTGELFF
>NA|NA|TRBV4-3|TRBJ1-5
TGCGCCAGCAGCCAACTACTAGATCAGCCCCAGCATTTT
CASSQLLDQPQHF
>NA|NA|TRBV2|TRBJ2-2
TGTGCCAGCACCCTGCGGCACTCGAACACCGGGGAGCTGTTTTTT
CASTLRHSNTGELFF
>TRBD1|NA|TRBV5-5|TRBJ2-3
TGTGCCAGCAGCTTGGATACAGGGGGGATAGATACGCAGTATTTT
CASSLDTGGIDTQYF
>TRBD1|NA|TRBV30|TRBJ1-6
TGTGCCTGGAGTCCCCTAGACAGGGGAAGGAATTCACCCCTCCACTTT
CAWSPLDRGRNSPLHF